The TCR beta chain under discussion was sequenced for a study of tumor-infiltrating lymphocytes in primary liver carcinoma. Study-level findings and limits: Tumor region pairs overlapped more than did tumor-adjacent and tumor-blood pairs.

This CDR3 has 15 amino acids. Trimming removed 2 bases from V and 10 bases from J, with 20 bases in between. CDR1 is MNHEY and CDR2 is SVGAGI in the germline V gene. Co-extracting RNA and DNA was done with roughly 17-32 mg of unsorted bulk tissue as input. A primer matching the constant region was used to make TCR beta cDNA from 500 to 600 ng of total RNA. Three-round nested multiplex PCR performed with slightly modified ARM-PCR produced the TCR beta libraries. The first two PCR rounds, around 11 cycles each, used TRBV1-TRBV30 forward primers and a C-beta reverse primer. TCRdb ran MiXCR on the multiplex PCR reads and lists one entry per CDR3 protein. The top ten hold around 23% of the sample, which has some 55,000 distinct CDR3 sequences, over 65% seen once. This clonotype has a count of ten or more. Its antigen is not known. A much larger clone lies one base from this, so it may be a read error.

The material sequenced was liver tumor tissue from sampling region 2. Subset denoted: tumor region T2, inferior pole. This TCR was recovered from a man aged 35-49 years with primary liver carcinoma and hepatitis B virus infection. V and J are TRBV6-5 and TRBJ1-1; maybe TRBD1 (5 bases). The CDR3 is CASSYVGDGAGVAFF. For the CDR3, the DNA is TGTGCCAGCAGTTACGTGGGGGACGGAGCGGGAGTAGCTTTCTTT.